This is a list of T cell receptor beta chains from one sample in a study of blood T cell repertoires in COVID-19. Profiled with immunoSEQ multiplex PCR; TCRdb holds only in-frame clones, not every one. The data hold just over 150,000 clones, with roughly 90% observed a single time. The sample consisted of peripheral blood. These receptors were obtained from a man aged 30 to 45 with COVID-19, enrolled during active disease. CDR3s include the opening cysteine and the closing phenylalanine or tryptophan. The D gene is left open where the match is weak. Some rows have no size entry. The others give once, few or many, or a class for an expanded clone.

abundance: NA; d_gene: TRBD1; j_gene: TRBJ2-7; v_gene: TRBV6-2/TRBV6-3; CDR3nt: TGTGCCAGCAGTAACAGGGGGAGTTCGGTCTTC; CDR3aa: CASSNRGSSVF
abundance: NA; d_gene: TRBD1; j_gene: TRBJ2-3; v_gene: TRBV27; CDR3nt: TGTGCCAGCAGTTTCACAGGGGCCAGCACAGATACGCAGTATTTT; CDR3aa: CASSFTGASTDTQYF
abundance: NA; d_gene: TRBD1; j_gene: TRBJ2-7; v_gene: TRBV7-3; CDR3nt: TGTGCCAGCAGCTTAAACCACGGGACAGAGTCAATCGAGCAGTACTTC; CDR3aa: CASSLNHGTESIEQYF
abundance: NA; d_gene: TRBD2; j_gene: TRBJ2-1; v_gene: TRBV28; CDR3nt: TGTGCCAGCAGTTTGGGGGTCGGGGGGTCAGCGTTAAACAATGAGCAGTTCTTC; CDR3aa: CASSLGVGGSALNNEQFF
abundance: NA; d_gene: TRBD1; j_gene: TRBJ1-5; v_gene: TRBV29-1; CDR3nt: TGCAGCGTTCCCTCTGACAGGGACGATCAGCCCCAGCATTTT; CDR3aa: CSVPSDRDDQPQHF
abundance: NA; d_gene: NA; j_gene: TRBJ2-7; v_gene: TRBV27; CDR3nt: TGTGCCAGCACGCCTCACGGACAGTACCACTACGAGCAGTACTTC; CDR3aa: CASTPHGQYHYEQYF
abundance: many; d_gene: TRBD1; j_gene: TRBJ1-5; v_gene: TRBV28; CDR3nt: TGTGCCAGCAGTTCCGGGACAGGGGTGGTTCAGCCCCAGCATTTT; CDR3aa: CASSSGTGVVQPQHF
abundance: NA; d_gene: NA; j_gene: TRBJ2-5; v_gene: TRBV7-2; CDR3nt: TGTGCCAGCAGCTTAGCGGCGACAGTCCAAGAGACCCAGTACTTC; CDR3aa: CASSLAATVQETQYF
abundance: NA; d_gene: NA; j_gene: TRBJ1-2; v_gene: TRBV27; CDR3nt: TGTGCCAGCAGTTTATTCCCGGCGGGCTATGGCTACACCTTC; CDR3aa: CASSLFPAGYGYTF
abundance: once; d_gene: NA; j_gene: TRBJ2-1; v_gene: TRBV24-1; CDR3nt: TGTGCCACCAGTGACCACGACAGGTTAAAGTTCTTC; CDR3aa: CATSDHDRLKFF
abundance: NA; d_gene: TRBD1; j_gene: TRBJ1-4; v_gene: TRBV7-3; CDR3nt: TGTGCCAGCAGCCTATTTGGACAGGGAAGGGGTGAAAAACTGTTTTTT; CDR3aa: CASSLFGQGRGEKLFF
abundance: NA; d_gene: NA; j_gene: TRBJ2-7; v_gene: TRBV28; CDR3nt: TGTGCCAGCAGGCCGGGACATCTCTACGAGCAGTACTTC; CDR3aa: CASRPGHLYEQYF
abundance: NA; d_gene: TRBD2; j_gene: TRBJ2-1; v_gene: TRBV9; CDR3nt: TGTGCCAGCAGCGTAGCATTCACTAGCGGGAGGTTAGGGAATGAGCAGTTCTTC; CDR3aa: CASSVAFTSGRLGNEQFF
abundance: NA; d_gene: TRBD2; j_gene: TRBJ2-1; v_gene: TRBV15; CDR3nt: TGTGCCACCAGCACTACTAGCGGGGTCAATGAGCAGTTCTTC; CDR3aa: CATSTTSGVNEQFF
abundance: NA; d_gene: NA; j_gene: TRBJ2-5; v_gene: TRBV3-1/TRBV3-2; CDR3nt: TGTGCCAGCAGCCATCGCGGGACCTTTCAAGAGACCCAGTACTTC; CDR3aa: CASSHRGTFQETQYF
abundance: NA; d_gene: TRBD2; j_gene: TRBJ2-1; v_gene: TRBV7-3; CDR3nt: TGTGCCAGCGGGGCTAGCGGATACAATGAGCAGTTCTTC; CDR3aa: CASGASGYNEQFF
abundance: few; d_gene: TRBD1; j_gene: TRBJ2-2; v_gene: TRBV5-1; CDR3nt: TGCGCCAGCACGGGACAGTCGAACACCGGGGAGCTGTTTTTT; CDR3aa: CASTGQSNTGELFF
abundance: few; d_gene: TRBD1; j_gene: TRBJ2-7; v_gene: TRBV15; CDR3nt: TGTGCCACCAGCAGAGATCGTACAGGGGCATCCTACGAGCAGTACTTC; CDR3aa: CATSRDRTGASYEQYF
abundance: once; d_gene: TRBD2; j_gene: TRBJ2-3; v_gene: TRBV7-8; CDR3nt: TGTGCCAGCAGCCGATCCCCTATAGCGGGAGAAGACACAGATACGCAGTATTTT; CDR3aa: CASSRSPIAGEDTDTQYF
abundance: NA; d_gene: NA; j_gene: TRBJ1-3; v_gene: TRBV6-6; CDR3nt: TGTGCCAGCAGTTACGCTGGGGCGGGAAACACCATATATTTT; CDR3aa: CASSYAGAGNTIYF
abundance: NA; d_gene: TRBD1; j_gene: TRBJ2-2; v_gene: TRBV5-4; CDR3nt: TGTGCCAGCAGCTACGGACAGGGGCTTGTTCCCGGGGAGCTGTTTTTT; CDR3aa: CASSYGQGLVPGELFF
abundance: NA; d_gene: NA; j_gene: TRBJ2-1; v_gene: TRBV24-1; CDR3nt: TGTGCCACCAGTGACGGGGGCTCCTACAATGAGCAGTTCTTC; CDR3aa: CATSDGGSYNEQFF
abundance: NA; d_gene: TRBD1; j_gene: TRBJ1-4; v_gene: TRBV7-2; CDR3nt: TGTGCCAGCAGTCTACAGGGGAATGGTAATGAAAAACTGTTTTTT; CDR3aa: CASSLQGNGNEKLFF
abundance: NA; d_gene: NA; j_gene: TRBJ1-1; v_gene: TRBV29-1; CDR3nt: TGCAGCGTTGAAGCTAGGGGCGCGGAAGCTTTCTTT; CDR3aa: CSVEARGAEAFF
abundance: NA; d_gene: TRBD2; j_gene: TRBJ2-3; v_gene: TRBV7-3; CDR3nt: TGTGCCAGCAGCTTCACCCGACTAGCGGGAGGGGCAGATACGCAGTATTTT; CDR3aa: CASSFTRLAGGADTQYF
abundance: NA; d_gene: NA; j_gene: TRBJ1-1; v_gene: TRBV20-1; CDR3nt: TGCAGTGCTAGTGTCACCGGGACTCCTAGAGGAGCTTTCTTT; CDR3aa: CSASVTGTPRGAFF
abundance: NA; d_gene: TRBD2; j_gene: TRBJ2-5; v_gene: TRBV5-1; CDR3nt: TGCGCCAGCAGCTTGGCCCTTTCAACTAGCGGGGTGGAGACCCAGTACTTC; CDR3aa: CASSLALSTSGVETQYF
abundance: NA; d_gene: NA; j_gene: TRBJ2-1; v_gene: TRBV18; CDR3nt: TGTGCCAGCTCACCACCCACAGGGTACAATGAGCAGTTCTTC; CDR3aa: CASSPPTGYNEQFF
abundance: once; d_gene: NA; j_gene: TRBJ1-2; v_gene: TRBV6-2/TRBV6-3; CDR3nt: TGTGCCAGCAGTTTCCGGGTCCTCGATGGCTACACCTTC; CDR3aa: CASSFRVLDGYTF
abundance: few; d_gene: TRBD2; j_gene: TRBJ2-1; v_gene: TRBV24-1; CDR3nt: TGTGCCACCGGCCTAGCGGGATCGTACAATGAGCAGTTCTTC; CDR3aa: CATGLAGSYNEQFF
abundance: once; d_gene: NA; j_gene: TRBJ2-1; v_gene: TRBV24-1; CDR3nt: TGTGCCACCAGTGATATGTCTAGGCAGGGCTACAATGAGCAGTTCTTC; CDR3aa: CATSDMSRQGYNEQFF
abundance: NA; d_gene: NA; j_gene: TRBJ1-6; v_gene: TRBV7-9; CDR3nt: TGTGCCAGCAGCAATTCCCCAGGAGGGAATTCACCCCTCCACTTT; CDR3aa: CASSNSPGGNSPLHF
abundance: NA; d_gene: NA; j_gene: TRBJ1-6; v_gene: TRBV7-2; CDR3nt: TGTGCCAGCAGCCTCCTCGAGGGGGGGGCACCCCTCCACTTT; CDR3aa: CASSLLEGGAPLHF
abundance: NA; d_gene: NA; j_gene: TRBJ1-1; v_gene: TRBV18; CDR3nt: TGTGCCAGCTCACCCCCCTCCCAGATGTACACTGAAGCTTTCTTT; CDR3aa: CASSPPSQMYTEAFF
abundance: NA; d_gene: TRBD2; j_gene: TRBJ2-1; v_gene: TRBV6-5; CDR3nt: TGTGCCAGCAGCCCACCTAGCGGGGGTTACAATGAGCAGTTCTTC; CDR3aa: CASSPPSGGYNEQFF
abundance: NA; d_gene: NA; j_gene: TRBJ1-3; v_gene: TRBV7-2; CDR3nt: TGTGCCAGCAGCCGTATAGACTACTCTGGAAACACCATATATTTT; CDR3aa: CASSRIDYSGNTIYF
abundance: NA; d_gene: TRBD2; j_gene: TRBJ2-1; v_gene: TRBV5-6; CDR3nt: TGTGCCAGCAGGTTTAGCGGGGGTTTCTACAATGAGCAGTTCTTC; CDR3aa: CASRFSGGFYNEQFF
abundance: NA; d_gene: NA; j_gene: TRBJ2-1; v_gene: TRBV7-9; CDR3nt: TGTGCCAGCAGATGGGGAGATGATGAGCAGTTCTTC; CDR3aa: CASRWGDDEQFF
abundance: NA; d_gene: NA; j_gene: TRBJ2-2; v_gene: TRBV9; CDR3nt: TGTGCCAGCAGCGCACTAGAGCGAGAAGACACCGGGGAGCTGTTTTTT; CDR3aa: CASSALEREDTGELFF
abundance: NA; d_gene: TRBD1; j_gene: TRBJ2-5; v_gene: TRBV2; CDR3nt: TGTGCCAGCATAATAGGGGGCGCGCCCCTCCAAGAGACCCAGTACTTC; CDR3aa: CASIIGGAPLQETQYF
abundance: NA; d_gene: NA; j_gene: TRBJ1-6; v_gene: TRBV30; CDR3nt: TGTGCCTGGAGTGTGAGGTCCTCCTATAATTCACCCCTCCACTTT; CDR3aa: CAWSVRSSYNSPLHF
abundance: NA; d_gene: NA; j_gene: TRBJ2-7; v_gene: TRBV2; CDR3nt: TGTGCCAGCCTCCGCGTTACGGGCTACGAGCAGTACTTC; CDR3aa: CASLRVTGYEQYF
abundance: NA; d_gene: TRBD2; j_gene: TRBJ2-1; v_gene: TRBV9; CDR3nt: TGTGCCAGCAGCGTAGCCCCCGGGGGGGATGAGCAGTTCTTC; CDR3aa: CASSVAPGGDEQFF
abundance: NA; d_gene: NA; j_gene: TRBJ1-6; v_gene: TRBV29-1; CDR3nt: TGCAGCGTTCGGACAGCCAATTCACCCCTCCACTTT; CDR3aa: CSVRTANSPLHF
abundance: NA; d_gene: NA; j_gene: TRBJ1-1; v_gene: TRBV5-4; CDR3nt: TGTGCCAGCAGCCCGTTCTTTGTGGTAGGAGAGAACACTGAAGCTTTCTTT; CDR3aa: CASSPFFVVGENTEAFF